This paragraph reports one T cell receptor (beta chain). The immunoSEQ assay was v3. Assay: immunoSEQ multiplex PCR; the TCRdb copy retains only in-frame clones and omits some. The sample has roughly 60,000 clones, over 75% seen once. As for time point: pre-treatment sample, taken before nivolumab and TIL therapy. The data are from a study of TIL therapy for anti-PD-1-resistant metastatic lung cancer. V lost 6 bases and J 6 bases, leaving 14 bases between the germline ends. CDR3 length: 14 amino acids. Germline CDR1 MNHEY, CDR2 SVGAGI. This chain connects TRBV6-5 to TRBJ2-2; perhaps TRBD1 as D (5 bases). The source of this sequence is a person between 25 and 79 years old with non-small cell lung cancer. Sequencing used blood, obtained at baseline. CDR3 loop: CASRDIGVSGELFF. The CDR3 DNA follows: TGTGCCAGCAGGGACATCGGAGTGTCCGGGGAGCTGTTTTTT.